This T cell receptor beta chain emerged from a study of blood T cell repertoires in COVID-19. In the study overall: Samples came from the United States, Italy and Spain, spanning acute and convalescent COVID-19.

Losses at the gene ends were 0 bases for V and 0 bases for J; bases not matched to a gene: 16. The CDR3 runs to 20 residues. CDR1 and CDR2 (germline): SGHAT, FQNNGV. Original handling: Amplification with reference gene primers provided the estimates of nucleated cell counts. The table came from immunoSEQ multiplex PCR; TCRdb's copy has only in-frame clones and leaves some out. V and J calls and clone size come straight from that table; D and trimming were deduced from the DNA. The table has more than 85,000 clones, 85% seen once. This clonotype originated in a man aged 80 or over with acute or convalescent COVID-19. The V and J genes are TRBV11-2 and TRBJ2-7; 8 nucleotides line up with TRBD1. Sequencing was done on a sample of peripheral blood. The CDR3: CASSLDQWGRRQGPSYEQYF. The CDR3 bases are TGTGCCAGCAGCTTAGATCAATGGGGTAGAAGACAGGGGCCCTCCTACGAGCAGTACTTC.